Reported below is one T cell receptor (beta chain). The target of this receptor is not known. No quality values exist for individual bases; no much larger clone is one base distant. In the ophthalmopathy patients, disease was moderately to severely active, with a Clinical Activity Score of 3 or more, a NOSPECS grade of 4 or more, and a duration of less than 3 months. The study excluded patients with uncontrolled infections, other autoimmune diseases, pregnancy or lactation. Diagnoses were based on clinical symptoms, serum thyroxine and TRAb, thyroid ultrasound and orbital computed tomography. Ficoll-Paque density gradient centrifugation was used to isolate PBMCs from about 10 ml of fresh peripheral blood. Total RNA was extracted using Trizol reagent, and RNA quality was assessed on an Agilent 2100 Bioanalyzer. The data were taken from a study of T cells in Graves' hyperthyroidism and ophthalmopathy (dated 2019 in TCRdb). About the full investigation: Peripheral blood was collected at initial diagnosis, before any treatment. To identify distinguishing TCR V-J signatures, a discovery cohort of roughly 100 patients was used, comprising some 45 with Graves' ophthalmopathy and 57 with stable Graves' hyperthyroidism. Prospective prediction of ophthalmopathy was tested in an independent validation cohort consisting of roughly 19 hyperthyroidism patients and 17 patients who later progressed to ophthalmopathy. The study also compared thyroid tissue and blood T-cell repertoires from over 5 Graves' hyperthyroidism patients. Following sampling, methimazole starting at 30 mg daily was given to hyperthyroidism patients, and high-dose intravenous methylprednisolone was given to ophthalmopathy patients. The 75 to 100 discovery patients were randomly split 7:3 into training and test sets. The paper describes TCR Vbeta CDR3 sequencing of about 140 peripheral blood samples, made up of 43 ophthalmopathy patients, 70 to 80 hyperthyroidism patients and some 17 progressor patients. The full study reports these points: No statistical method was used to set the sample size in advance, and investigators knew the group allocation. Most expanded thyroid clonotypes (frequency above 0.001) were also detected in blood, suggesting blood repertoires may reflect thyroid immune responses. In validation, the model predicted progression to ophthalmopathy a median of around 6.5 months before onset, with over 55% sensitivity and roughly 73% specificity. In cross-validation, a model built on a 13 V-J signature told ophthalmopathy apart from stable hyperthyroidism with under 90% sensitivity and about 81% specificity, and in testing the same model reached 80%/75%.

The TCR beta CDR3 regions were amplified from RNA transcripts. A first-round RT-PCR of the TCR CDR3 used the HTBI primer set with the Qiagen OneStep RT-PCR kit. The libraries were constructed in a second round of multiplex PCR and then size-selected and purified. The libraries were sequenced on an Illumina HiSeq2000 using paired-end 100 bp reads. The original methods were these. Raw data were processed with SOAPnuke, discarding reads with adapters, uncalled bases, mean Phred below 15, or no exact constant-primer or identifier match. COPE v1.2.5 was used to merge the high-quality paired reads, and each unique nucleotide sequence was defined as a clonotype. Clonotypes were aligned to IMGT TRBV, TRBD and TRBJ reference segments using MiTCR v1.1. The analysis was restricted to V-J combinations with a frequency above 0.0001, which together covered 99% to 99.2% of the repertoires. The TCS score was defined as F50 (clonal expansion) divided by E x V (chaos), with BLOSUM62-based TCRdist calculated between CDR3 peptides within each V-J. Welch's t-statistics and random forest reduced around 550 V-J features to 10 to 15, which were used in a naive Bayes classifier (R e1071). The public reads were reprocessed in TCRdb via fastp at Q25 and MiXCR, keeping in-frame beta chains. Rows are combined by CDR3 protein, so each entry shows the most common genes and DNA. The V and J calls reflect TCRdb's pipeline rather than the authors' work. This sample gives about 640,000 distinct CDR3 sequences in total; less than 25% of them show up just once. The top ten clones comprise 34% of the sample.

CDR1 and CDR2 (SGHKS, YYEKEE) derive from the germline V gene (reference sequence). V trim: 4 bases; J trim: 3 bases; unmatched bases: 8. The CDR3 has 15 amino acids, counting the end cysteine and phenylalanine. Here the CDR3 DNA is all that survives: 45 bases in frame from base 1. This receptor was identified in a man aged 25 to 40 with Graves' ophthalmopathy. Input material: blood. The chain joins TRBV5-5 to TRBJ1-1; the central 8 bases match TRBD1. The CDR3 here reads CASSGGQGEDTEAFF. Read as DNA, the sequence is TGTGCCAGCAGCGGTGGACAGGGCGAGGACACTGAAGCTTTCTTT.